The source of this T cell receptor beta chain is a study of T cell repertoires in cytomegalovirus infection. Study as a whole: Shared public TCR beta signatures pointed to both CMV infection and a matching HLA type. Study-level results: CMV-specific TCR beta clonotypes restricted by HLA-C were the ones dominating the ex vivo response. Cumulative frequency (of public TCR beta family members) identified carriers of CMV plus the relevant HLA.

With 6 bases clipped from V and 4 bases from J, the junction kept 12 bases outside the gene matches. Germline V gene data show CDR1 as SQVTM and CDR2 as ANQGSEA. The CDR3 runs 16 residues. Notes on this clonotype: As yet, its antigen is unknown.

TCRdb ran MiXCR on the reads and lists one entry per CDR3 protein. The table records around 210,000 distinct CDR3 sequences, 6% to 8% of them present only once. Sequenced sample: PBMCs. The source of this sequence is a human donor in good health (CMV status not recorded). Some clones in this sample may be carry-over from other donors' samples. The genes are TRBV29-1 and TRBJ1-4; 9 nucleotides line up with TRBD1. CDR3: CSVAPPGQGINEKLFF. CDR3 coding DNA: TGCAGCGTGGCACCCCCGGGACAGGGAATTAATGAAAAACTGTTTTTT.